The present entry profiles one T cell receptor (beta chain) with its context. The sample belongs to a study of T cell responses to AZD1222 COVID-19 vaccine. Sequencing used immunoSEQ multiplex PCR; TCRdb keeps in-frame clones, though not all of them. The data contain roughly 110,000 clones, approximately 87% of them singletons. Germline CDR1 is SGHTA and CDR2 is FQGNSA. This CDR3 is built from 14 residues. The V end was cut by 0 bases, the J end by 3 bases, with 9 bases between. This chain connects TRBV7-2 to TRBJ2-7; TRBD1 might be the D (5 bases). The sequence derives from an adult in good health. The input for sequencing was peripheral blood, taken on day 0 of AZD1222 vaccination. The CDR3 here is CASSLARRDYEQYF. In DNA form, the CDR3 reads TGTGCCAGCAGCTTAGCGCGCAGGGACTACGAGCAGTACTTC.